This TCR beta chain was captured by sequencing in a study of blood T cell repertoires in COVID-19. On the study more broadly: Spain, Italy and the United States supplied samples that represented acute and convalescent COVID-19. Sample material is recorded as cDNA or gDNA derived from T cells, B-cell-depleted T cells, or PBMCs.

Original processing notes: Amplification of reference gene primers was used by the study to estimate nucleated cell counts. Profiling relied on immunoSEQ multiplex PCR, and the TCRdb table lists in-frame clones only, not all of them. Clonal size and the V and J genes are those of that table, whereas D and trimming came from the DNA. The sample has about 49,000 clones; roughly 86% are singletons. J gave up 8 bases and V 5 bases, and 4 bases lay outside the gene matches. The CDR3 consists of 13 residues. Germline V gene data show CDR1 as SGHAT and CDR2 as FQNNGV. The sequenced sample was peripheral blood. This clonotype was obtained from a man aged 35 to 55 with active COVID-19. The chain carries TRBV11-2 and TRBJ2-1; 9 bases are a match to TRBD2. The CDR3 reads CASSLRTSDEQFF. The CDR3, as DNA: TGTGCCAGCAGCCTCAGGACTAGCGATGAGCAGTTCTTC. Based on the CDR3 plus reference TRBV11-2 and TRBJ2-1, the full variable domain is EAGVAQSPRYKIIEKRQSVAFWCNPISGHATLYWYQQILGQGPKLLIQFQNNGVVDDSQLPKDRFSAERLKGVDSTLKIQPAKLEDSAVYLCASSLRTSDEQFFGPGTRLTVL.